Below, one TCR beta chain is given with its context. Its antigen is unknown. Base-call qualities are not available, and no considerably larger clone is one nucleotide away. The immunoSEQ assay at survey resolution was used to sequence TCRbeta rearrangements from genomic DNA. Under the source paper's analysis protocol: In the TCR sequencing data, the smallest productive clonotype frequency that could be detected was 2.59 x 10-5. Only productive TCRbeta rearrangements, defined as complete and in-frame sequences, were included in the analyses. Simpson clonality, calculated in the immunoSEQ Analyzer version 3.0, was used as the measure of sample clonality. Clones were binned by frequency as very rare, small, medium, large (1-20%) or hyperexpanded (>20%). OLGA 1.2.3 estimated generation probabilities, VDJtools produced V-gene circos plots, VDJdb was queried for specificities, and GLIPH identified CDR3 motifs. Sourced from immuneACCESS, this table was stored by TCRdb with only in-frame sequences that have V and J called. A share of the clones is absent; for the studies checked, an unresolved V gene accounts for under half, and the remainder has no known explanation. The V and J calls and clone size were taken over from that table, and D and trimming were inferred from the DNA. The sample table lists about 37,000 clones, 68% of them with a count of one. The ten largest clones capture around 1.9% of the sample.

The healthy controls were 37 blood donors, and the buffy coats of these donors were supplied by the Finnish Red Cross blood service. All TCR-sequenced material derived from peripheral blood: patient blood samples and healthy donor buffy coats. Ficoll-Hypaque gradient centrifugation was used to isolate peripheral blood mononuclear cells. CD4+ cells were purified magnetically from the buffy coats of healthy controls. Genomic DNA was extracted with the Gentra Puregene Cell and Tissue kit and quantified on a Qubit 2.0 fluorometer. The V end loses 2 bases and the J end loses 2 bases, and a stretch of 13 bases separates them. CDR1 and CDR2, looked up from the germline V gene (reference sequence), are SGHKS and YYEKEE. The CDR3 runs 15 amino acids, cysteine and phenylalanine included. Of all the DNA, just the CDR3 is kept, 45 bases in frame from base 1. This specimen comes from a study of STAT5B mutations in CD4+ large granular lymphocyte leukemia (dated by TCRdb to the early 2020s). General notes on the study: Among healthy controls, the CDR3 'QG' motif was associated with a particular HLA allele. The study compared the TCRbeta repertoires of patients with CD4+ T-cell large granular lymphocyte leukemia against the TCRbeta repertoires of healthy blood donors. Flow cytometry on FACSCanto II or FACSVerse confirmed that purified fractions exceeded 95% purity among lymphocytes. Paper-wide results and their limitations: Main leukemic clonotypes were private to each patient, although roughly 25% appeared at low frequency in other patients' non-leukemic repertoires. Greater clonality appeared to be present in CD4-sorted patient repertoires than in healthy CD4+ repertoires, and the difference was retained after the putative leukemic clones were removed. Enrichment of TRBV06-family usage was observed among the top patient clones (8/27) relative to healthy controls (2/35). The data were not HLA-matched, and the higher clonality in CD4+ T-LGLL than in CD8+ T-LGLL could be due to the relatively small sample size.

The sequence came from a human donor in good health. Sequenced material: CD4+ T cells from blood buffy coats. The sequence joins TRBV5-5 to TRBJ1-1; matching of 6 bases hints at TRBD1 as the D gene. The DNA sequence is given as TGTGCCAGCAGCTTCACCGGGACAACCAACACTGAAGCTTTCTTT. The resulting protein is CASSFTGTTNTEAFF.